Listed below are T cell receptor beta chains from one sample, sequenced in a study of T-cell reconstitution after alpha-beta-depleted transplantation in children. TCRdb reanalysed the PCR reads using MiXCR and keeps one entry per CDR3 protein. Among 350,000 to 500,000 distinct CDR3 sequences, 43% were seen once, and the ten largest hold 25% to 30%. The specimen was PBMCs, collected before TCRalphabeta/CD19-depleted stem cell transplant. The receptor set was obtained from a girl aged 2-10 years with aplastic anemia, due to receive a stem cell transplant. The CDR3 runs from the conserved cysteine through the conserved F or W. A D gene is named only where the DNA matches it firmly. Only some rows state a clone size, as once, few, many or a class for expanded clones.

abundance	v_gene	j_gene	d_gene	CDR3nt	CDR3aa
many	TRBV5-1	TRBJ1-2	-	TGCGCCAGCAGCTTGGAGCCTAACTATGGCTACACCTTC	CASSLEPNYGYTF
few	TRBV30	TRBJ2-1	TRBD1	TGTGCCTGGAGTTTAACAGGGGGCAAGCGTGAGCAGTTCTTC	CAWSLTGGKREQFF
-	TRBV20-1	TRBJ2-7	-	TGCAGTGCACCAGGGGACTACCAACATTACGAGCAGTACTTC	CSAPGDYQHYEQYF
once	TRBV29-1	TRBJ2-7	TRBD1	TGCAGCGTGGGGACAGGGGAGTCCTACGAGCAGTACTTC	CSVGTGESYEQYF
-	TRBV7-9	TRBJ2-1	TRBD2	TGTGCCAGCAGCTTAAGCGAGCGGGAATACAATGAGCAGTTCTTC	CASSLSEREYNEQFF
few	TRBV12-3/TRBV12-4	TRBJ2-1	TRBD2	TGTGCCAGCAGTTTATTAGCGGGTGTCAATGAGCAGTTCTTC	CASSLLAGVNEQFF
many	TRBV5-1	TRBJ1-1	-	TGCGCCAGCAGATCGGGGCGGATGAACACTGAAGCTTTCTTT	CASRSGRMNTEAFF
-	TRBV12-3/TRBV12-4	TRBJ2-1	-	TGTGCCAGCAGTTTTCTTCAGCCCTACAATGAGCAGTTCTTC	CASSFLQPYNEQFF
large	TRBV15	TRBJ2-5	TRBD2	TGTGCCACCAGCAGTTATGCGGCTAGCGGCTCCCAAGAGACCCAGTACTTC	CATSSYAASGSQETQYF
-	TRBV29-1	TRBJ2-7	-	TGCAGCGTTCAGAGGGGGGGGTACTACGAGCAGTACTTC	CSVQRGGYYEQYF
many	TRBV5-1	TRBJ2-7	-	TGCGCCAGCAGCTTGGTAGGTGGAGGGGGATACTCCTACGAGCAGTACTTC	CASSLVGGGGYSYEQYF
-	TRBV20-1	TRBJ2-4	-	TGCAGTGCTAGCCCGGGACTTTCAAAAAACATTCAGTACTTC	CSASPGLSKNIQYF
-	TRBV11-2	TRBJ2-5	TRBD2	TGTGCCAGCAGCTTTTGGCTAGCGGAAGAACAAGAGACCCAGTACTTC	CASSFWLAEEQETQYF
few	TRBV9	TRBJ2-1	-	TGTGCCAGCAGCGTAGCTCCGGGGGACCCGTACAATGAGCAGTTCTTC	CASSVAPGDPYNEQFF
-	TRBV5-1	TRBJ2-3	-	TGCGCCAGCAGCACCGCGGGGGCTAGCACAGATACGCAGTATTTT	CASSTAGASTDTQYF
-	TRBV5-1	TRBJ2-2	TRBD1	TGCGCCAGCAGCCGCGGGACAGGGGACACCGGGGAGCTGTTTTTT	CASSRGTGDTGELFF
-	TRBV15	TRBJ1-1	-	TGTGCCACCAGCAGAGCAAACTCGGGAACCATGAACACTGAAGCTTTCTTT	CATSRANSGTMNTEAFF
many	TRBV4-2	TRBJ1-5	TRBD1	TGTGCCAGCAGCCAAGATTTGGGGACAGTGAGGTGGCCCCAGCATTTT	CASSQDLGTVRWPQHF
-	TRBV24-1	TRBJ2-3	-	TGTGCCACCAGGTCCGTAGGCGCAGATACGCAGTATTTT	CATRSVGADTQYF
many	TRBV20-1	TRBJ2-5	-	TGCAGTGCTAGAGATTTAGGAGGGGGCGAGACCCAGTACTTC	CSARDLGGGETQYF
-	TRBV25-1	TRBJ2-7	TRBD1	TGTGCCAGCAGTGAATGGGGACAGGGGACCTCCTACGAGCAGTACTTC	CASSEWGQGTSYEQYF
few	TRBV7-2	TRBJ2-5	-	TGTGCCAGCAGCCCTTCGGGGGTGTCTAAGACCCAGTACTTC	CASSPSGVSKTQYF
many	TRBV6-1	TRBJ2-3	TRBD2	TGTGCCACCAAGACTAGCGGTTCTACAGATACGCAGTATTTT	CATKTSGSTDTQYF
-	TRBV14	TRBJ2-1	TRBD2	TGTGCCAGCAGCCAAGATAAGCGGTTAGCGGGAGCCAATGAGCAGTTCTTC	CASSQDKRLAGANEQFF
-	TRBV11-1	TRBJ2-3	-	TGTGCCAGCAGCTTAGATGGGGGGCATACGCAGTATTTT	CASSLDGGHTQYF
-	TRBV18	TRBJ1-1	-	TGTGCCAGCTCAGGTGTGAACACTGAAGCTTTCTTT	CASSGVNTEAFF
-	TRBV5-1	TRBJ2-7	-	TGCGCCAGCAGCGGGACAGCGGGAGTGCAGGGCGAGCAGTACTTC	CASSGTAGVQGEQYF
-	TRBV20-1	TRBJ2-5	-	TGCAGTGTATCTTCAGGGCCACAAGAGACCCAGTACTTC	CSVSSGPQETQYF
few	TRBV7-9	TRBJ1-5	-	TGTGCCAGCAGCTTAGGTGAGGGCGCGAATCAGCCCCAGCATTTT	CASSLGEGANQPQHF
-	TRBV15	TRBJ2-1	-	TGTGCCACCAGCGGGACGAGCTCCTACAATGAGCCGTTCTTC	CATSGTSSYNEPFF
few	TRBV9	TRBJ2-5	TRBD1	TGTGCCAGCAGCGTATCAGGGGGCACTGAGACCCAGTACTTC	CASSVSGGTETQYF
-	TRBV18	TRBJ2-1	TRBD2	TGTGCCAGCTCACCAGGACTAGCGACAGACAATGAGCAGTTCTTC	CASSPGLATDNEQFF